In its sample, the clone carrying this T cell receptor beta chain was seen many times. The TCR beta CDR3 regions underwent amplification using RNA transcripts as the source. Using the HTBI primer set, a first-round RT-PCR was run on the TCR CDR3. TCRdb re-analysed the multiplex PCR reads in MiXCR, keeping a single row per CDR3 protein. The table includes more than 300,000 distinct CDR3 sequences, around 15% detected once. These data come from a study of T cells in Graves' hyperthyroidism and ophthalmopathy. Trimming removed 0 bases from V and 4 bases from J, with 7 bases in between. Germline V gives CDR1 LGHDT, CDR2 YNNKEL (reference sequence). This CDR3 comprises 14 residues.

The V and J genes are TRBV3-1 and TRBJ2-4; D not certain. The specimen was blood. This clonotype was sampled from a woman in her twenties or thirties with Graves' ophthalmopathy. CDR3 sequence: CASSQEWQKNIQYF. CDR3 DNA: TGTGCCAGCAGCCAAGAATGGCAGAAAAACATTCAGTACTTC.